The present T cell receptor (beta chain) was sequenced within a study of blood T cell repertoires in COVID-19 (dated by TCRdb to the early 2020s). Concerning the study at large: Collaborator samples came from the United States, Italy and Spain and covered acute and convalescent phases of COVID-19. The material from the prospective study consisted of cDNA or gDNA derived from T cells, B-cell-depleted T cells, or PBMCs. Deeply sampled blood TCRbeta repertoires from subjects exposed to, actively infected with, or recovered from COVID-19 were included in the dataset. A freely available public database, intended as a resource for researchers studying the immune response to SARS-CoV-2, is where the repertoires were released. Samples came from the ongoing ImmuneRACE study (first 160 participants) plus 1,254 subjects from 6 global collaborators. A de-identified subject ID, COVID-19 status, age in years and sex were almost always included in the sample metadata. Where available, HLA class I and class II types were taken from metadata supplied by the sample provider and were not determined by assay-based typing. The full study reports these points: The amount of clinical and demographic metadata varied by source and participant and was provided uncurated.

Worth noting for this clone: The antigen it recognizes is unknown. No much larger clone exists at a distance of one base, and base qualities are not known.

Relative to germline, V is 4 bases shorter and J is 4 bases shorter, with 13 bases between their ends. According to the germline V gene, CDR1 reads KGHSH and CDR2 reads LQKENI. The CDR3 has 15 amino acids, counting the end cysteine and phenylalanine. Left in the record is the CDR3 DNA by itself, 45 bases read in frame from the first base. The immunoSEQ Assay, a bias-controlled multiplex PCR, was used to amplify TCRbeta CDR3 regions from genomic DNA. As for the authors' bioinformatics: Within the assay, amplification of reference gene primers was used to estimate how many nucleated cells each sample contained. Sequence reads were collapsed and filtered to measure the absolute abundance of every unique TCRbeta CDR3 rearrangement. For each sample, productive Simpson clonality was calculated by taking the square root of Simpson's diversity index across productive rearrangements. Entries here come from immuneACCESS through TCRdb and include only in-frame sequences with V and J called. Some clones fail to appear in such tables; in the studies checked, an unresolved V gene covers under half of the shortfall, and the cause of the remainder is unknown. V, J and clone size are those of that table, while D and trimming were read from the DNA. This sample has about 200,000 clones in its table, and around 90% of those were observed once. Approximately 0.56% of the sample rests with the top ten.

Collaborating institutions collected whole blood in K2EDTA tubes following their own protocols. For TCRbeta analysis, collaborator samples were shipped as frozen whole blood, as isolated PBMCs, or as DNA extracted from either sample type. This clonotype originated in a man aged 50-59 years with acute or convalescent COVID-19. Sequencing used peripheral blood. Recombination joined TRBV18 with TRBJ2-2, and perhaps TRBD2 as D gene, on 6 matching bases. CDR3 region: CASSHGRGVTGELFF. DNA sequence: TGTGCCAGCTCACATGGACGCGGGGTCACCGGGGAGCTGTTTTTT.